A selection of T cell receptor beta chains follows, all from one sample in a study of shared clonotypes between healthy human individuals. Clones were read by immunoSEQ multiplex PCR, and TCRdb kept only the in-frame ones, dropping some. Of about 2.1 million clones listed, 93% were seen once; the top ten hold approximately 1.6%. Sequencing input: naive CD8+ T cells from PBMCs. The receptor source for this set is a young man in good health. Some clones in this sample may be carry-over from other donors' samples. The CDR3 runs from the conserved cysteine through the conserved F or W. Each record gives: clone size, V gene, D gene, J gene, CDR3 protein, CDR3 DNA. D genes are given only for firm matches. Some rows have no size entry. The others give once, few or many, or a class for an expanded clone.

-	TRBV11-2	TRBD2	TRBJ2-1	CASSSTSGTSGNEQFF	TGTGCCAGCAGCTCGACTTCCGGGACTAGCGGGAATGAGCAGTTCTTC
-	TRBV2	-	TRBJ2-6	CASRPSLGANVLTF	TGTGCCAGCAGACCCAGCCTTGGGGCCAACGTCCTGACTTTC
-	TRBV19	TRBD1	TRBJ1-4	CASRTGGHEKLFF	TGTGCCAGTAGGACAGGGGGTCATGAAAAACTGTTTTTT
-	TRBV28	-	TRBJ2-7	CASRVSHEQYF	TGTGCCAGCAGGGTCTCACACGAGCAGTACTTC
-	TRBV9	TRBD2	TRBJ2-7	CASSVVAGAASYEQYF	TGTGCCAGCAGCGTAGTTGCGGGAGCCGCGTCCTACGAGCAGTACTTC
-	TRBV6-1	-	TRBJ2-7	CASSELWYEQYF	TGTGCCAGCAGTGAACTGTGGTACGAGCAGTACTTC
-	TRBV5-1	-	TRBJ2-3	CASSLYAGSADTQYF	TGCGCCAGCAGCTTGTACGCAGGGTCGGCAGATACGCAGTATTTT
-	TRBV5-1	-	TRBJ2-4	CASSNERDEQRNIQYF	TGCGCCAGCAGTAACGAACGGGACGAGCAGCGAAACATTCAGTACTTC
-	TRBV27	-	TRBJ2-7	CASSPGPYEQYF	TGTGCCAGCAGCCCAGGCCCCTACGAGCAGTACTTC
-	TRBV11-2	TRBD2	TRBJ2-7	CASSPWAGTSGSSSYEQYF	TGTGCCAGCAGCCCCTGGGCTGGGACTAGCGGGAGTTCTTCCTACGAGCAGTACTTC
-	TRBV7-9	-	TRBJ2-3	CASSSNTAESTDTQYF	TGTGCCAGCAGCTCCAACACCGCCGAGAGCACAGATACGCAGTATTTT
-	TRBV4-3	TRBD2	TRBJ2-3	CASSPRLAGEGDTQYF	TGCGCCAGCAGCCCGCGACTAGCGGGAGAAGGAGATACGCAGTATTTT
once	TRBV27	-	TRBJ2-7	CASSLRGGYEQYF	TGTGCCAGCAGTCTACGGGGTGGATACGAGCAGTACTTC
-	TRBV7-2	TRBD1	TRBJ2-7	CASSLAGTAYEQYF	TGTGCCAGCAGCTTAGCTGGGACAGCCTACGAGCAGTACTTC
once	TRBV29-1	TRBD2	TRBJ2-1	CSVEVPITSGSYNEQFF	TGCAGCGTTGAAGTTCCGATTACTAGCGGGTCCTACAATGAGCAGTTCTTC
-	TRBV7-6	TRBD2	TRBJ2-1	CASSPRTSGRVNEQFF	TGTGCCAGCAGCCCGCGGACTAGCGGGAGGGTCAATGAGCAGTTCTTC
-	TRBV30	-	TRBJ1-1	CAWSSGTEAFF	TGTGCCTGGAGTTCTGGCACTGAAGCTTTCTTT
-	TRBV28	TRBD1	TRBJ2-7	CASSPQGNTYEQYF	TGTGCCAGCAGCCCACAGGGGAACACCTACGAGCAGTACTTC
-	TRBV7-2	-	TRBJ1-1	CASSLAGLMNTEAFF	TGTGCCAGCAGCTTAGCAGGGCTTATGAACACTGAAGCTTTCTTT
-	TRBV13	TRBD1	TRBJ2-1	CASSQKTGWNSYNEQFF	TGTGCCAGCAGCCAAAAGACAGGGTGGAACTCCTACAATGAGCAGTTCTTC
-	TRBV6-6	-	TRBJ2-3	CASSYGGRMADTQYF	TGTGCCAGCAGTTACGGGGGTAGGATGGCAGATACGCAGTATTTT
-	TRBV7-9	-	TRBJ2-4	CASSLGEDIQYF	TGTGCCAGCAGCTTAGGCGAAGACATTCAGTACTTC
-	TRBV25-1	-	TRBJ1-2	CASSESYGNYGYTF	TGTGCCAGCAGTGAATCCTACGGAAACTATGGCTACACCTTC
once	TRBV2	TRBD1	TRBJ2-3	CASSHHGDYTETGPSTDTQYF	TGTGCCAGCAGTCACCACGGCGACTATACTGAGACAGGGCCTAGCACAGATACGCAGTATTTT
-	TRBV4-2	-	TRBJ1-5	CASSQEVWENNQPQHF	TGTGCCAGCAGCCAAGAGGTGTGGGAAAACAATCAGCCCCAGCATTTT
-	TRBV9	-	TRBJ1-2	CASSVDHVPVYGYTF	TGTGCCAGCAGCGTAGATCACGTTCCAGTTTATGGCTACACCTTC
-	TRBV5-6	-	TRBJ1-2	CASSWGVKDYGYTF	TGTGCCAGCAGCTGGGGGGTAAAGGACTATGGCTACACCTTC
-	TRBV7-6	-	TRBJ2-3	CASSLSRPDTQYF	TGTGCCAGCAGCCTTAGCAGGCCAGATACGCAGTATTTT
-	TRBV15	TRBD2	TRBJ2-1	CATSLLAGDYEQFF	TGTGCCACCTCCCTTCTAGCGGGGGACTATGAGCAGTTCTTC
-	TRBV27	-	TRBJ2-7	CASSPDRSYEQYF	TGTGCCAGCAGCCCCGACAGGTCCTACGAGCAGTACTTC
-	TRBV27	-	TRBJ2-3	CASSLYRPVTDTQYF	TGTGCCAGCAGTTTATATCGGCCGGTCACAGATACGCAGTATTTT
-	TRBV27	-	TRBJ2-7	CASSVWPSYEQYF	TGTGCCAGCAGCGTGTGGCCGTCCTACGAGCAGTACTTC
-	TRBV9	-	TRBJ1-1	CASSVSGTKGAEAFF	TGTGCCAGCAGCGTATCCGGGACAAAGGGGGCTGAAGCTTTCTTT
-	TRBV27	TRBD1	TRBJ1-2	CASSLSGTGANGYTF	TGTGCCAGCAGTTTGTCCGGGACAGGGGCGAATGGCTACACCTTC
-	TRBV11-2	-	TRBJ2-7	CASSPGTTNYEQYF	TGTGCCAGCAGCCCCGGGACGACTAACTACGAGCAGTACTTC
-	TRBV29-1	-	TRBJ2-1	CSVDRRPYNEQFF	TGCAGCGTTGATAGGAGGCCCTACAATGAGCAGTTCTTC
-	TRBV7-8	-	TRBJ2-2	CASSLAWVLTTDHAGELFF	TGTGCCAGCAGCTTAGCTTGGGTACTGACGACCGATCACGCCGGGGAGCTGTTTTTT
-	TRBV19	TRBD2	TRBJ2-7	CAASGRASYEQYF	TGTGCCGCTAGCGGGAGGGCGTCCTACGAGCAGTACTTC
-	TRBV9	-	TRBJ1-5	CASSVSDGNQPQHF	TGTGCCAGCAGCGTCTCGGACGGAAATCAGCCCCAGCATTTT
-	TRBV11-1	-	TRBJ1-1	CASSQSTSGIAEAFF	TGTGCCAGCAGCCAGAGTACCTCAGGGATCGCTGAAGCTTTCTTT
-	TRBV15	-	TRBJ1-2	CATSRDRSGGKNGYTF	TGTGCCACCAGCAGAGATCGGTCTGGGGGGAAGAATGGCTACACCTTC
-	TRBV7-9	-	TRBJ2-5	CASRNAAQETQYF	TGTGCCAGCAGAAACGCTGCGCAAGAGACCCAGTACTTC
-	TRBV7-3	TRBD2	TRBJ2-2	CASSGLAGGTGELFF	TGTGCCAGCAGCGGACTAGCGGGAGGGACCGGGGAGCTGTTTTTT
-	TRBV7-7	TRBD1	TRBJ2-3	CASSLGDRPTDTQYF	TGTGCCAGCAGCTTAGGGGACAGACCCACAGATACGCAGTATTTT
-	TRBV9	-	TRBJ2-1	CASTGVGYEQFF	TGTGCCAGCACCGGCGTTGGGTATGAGCAGTTCTTC